This T cell receptor beta chain was obtained from a study of follicular helper T cells after annual influenza vaccination. Overall study findings and caveats: ICOS+CD38+ cTfh clonality tracked population frequency, and its change tracked circulating plasmablast change. Day 7 ICOS+CD38+ clones were most often found later in ICOS-CD38- cTfh cells.

Specified time point: 2014-2015 season, pre-vaccination. Method: immunoSEQ multiplex PCR; TCRdb's copy keeps in-frame clones and lacks some. The sample consists of 7,500 to 9,500 clones, roughly four fifths of them appearing once. Germline loops: CDR1 WNHNN, CDR2 SYGVQD (reference sequence). This CDR3 has 13 residues. Trimming cost V 0 bases and J 6 bases, with 6 bases left between them. A remark on this clone: The antigen is not known.

The sample was CXCR5+ CD38- circulating T follicular helper cells from blood, taken on the day of influenza vaccination. The sample's subset: circulating Tfh, non-naive CD4+CXCR5+PD-1+ (ICOS+CD38+ or ICOS-CD38-). This chain joins TRBV10-1 and TRBJ2-1; D gene uncertain. The clonotype comes from an adult who received the influenza vaccine. As DNA, the CDR3 is TGCGCCAGCAGTGAGTCTAGCCGCAATGAGCAGTTCTTC. Its translation is CASSESSRNEQFF.